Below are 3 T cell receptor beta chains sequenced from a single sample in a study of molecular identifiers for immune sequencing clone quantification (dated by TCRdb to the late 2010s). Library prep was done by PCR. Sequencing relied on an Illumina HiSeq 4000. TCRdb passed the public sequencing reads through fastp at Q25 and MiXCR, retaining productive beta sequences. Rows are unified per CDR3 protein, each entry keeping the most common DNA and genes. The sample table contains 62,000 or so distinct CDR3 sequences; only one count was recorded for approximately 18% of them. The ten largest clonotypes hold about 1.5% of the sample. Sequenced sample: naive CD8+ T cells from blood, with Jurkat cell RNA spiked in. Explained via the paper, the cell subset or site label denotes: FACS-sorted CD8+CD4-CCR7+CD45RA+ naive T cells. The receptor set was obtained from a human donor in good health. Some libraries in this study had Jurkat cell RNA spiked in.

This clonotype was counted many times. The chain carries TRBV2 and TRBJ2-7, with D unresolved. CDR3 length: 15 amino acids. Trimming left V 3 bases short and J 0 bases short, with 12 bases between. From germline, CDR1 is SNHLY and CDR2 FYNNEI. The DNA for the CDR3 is TGTGCCAGCAGTGATCGGTGGCAGAGCTCCTACGAGCAGTACTTC. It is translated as CASSDRWQSSYEQYF.

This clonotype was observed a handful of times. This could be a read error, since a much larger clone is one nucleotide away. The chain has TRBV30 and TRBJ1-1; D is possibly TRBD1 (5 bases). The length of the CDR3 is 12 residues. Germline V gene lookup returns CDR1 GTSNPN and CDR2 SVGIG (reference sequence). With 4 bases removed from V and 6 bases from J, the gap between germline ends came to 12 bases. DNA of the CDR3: TGTGCCTGGACACGGGACGGACCTGAAGCTTTCTTT. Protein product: CAWTRDGPEAFF.

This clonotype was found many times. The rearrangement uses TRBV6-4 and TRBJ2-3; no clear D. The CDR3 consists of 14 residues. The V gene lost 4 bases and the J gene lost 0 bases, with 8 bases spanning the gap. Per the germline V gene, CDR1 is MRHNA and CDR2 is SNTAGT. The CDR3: CASSGRVSTDTQYF. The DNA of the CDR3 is TGTGCCAGCAGTGGCCGGGTGAGCACAGATACGCAGTATTTT.